A selection of T cell receptor beta chains follows, all from one sample in a study of shared clonotypes between healthy human individuals. Method: immunoSEQ multiplex PCR; TCRdb's copy keeps in-frame clones and lacks some. The sample includes 2,500,000 or so clones, roughly 90% of them seen just once. The sample was naive CD4+ T cells from PBMCs. Receptors originate from a man younger than 30 in good health. Some clones in this sample may be carry-over from other donors' samples. CDR3s include the opening cysteine and the closing phenylalanine or tryptophan. A D gene is named only where the DNA matches it firmly. The listing skips clone size in some rows; elsewhere it reads once, few, many or a size class.

V	D	J	size	CDR3	DNA
TRBV4-1	NA	TRBJ1-1	NA	CASSQSFWGLTVNTEAFF	TGCGCCAGCAGCCAGTCCTTCTGGGGACTCACCGTGAACACTGAAGCTTTCTTT
TRBV28	TRBD1	TRBJ1-5	NA	CASSRTGDFSNQPQHF	TGTGCCAGCAGCCGAACAGGGGACTTTAGCAATCAGCCCCAGCATTTT
TRBV19	NA	TRBJ1-5	NA	CASSPRVELPQHF	TGTGCCAGTAGTCCTCGGGTGGAATTGCCCCAGCATTTT
TRBV15	NA	TRBJ2-2	NA	CATSREGRRRGTGELFF	TGTGCCACCAGCAGAGAAGGGCGTAGGAGGGGCACCGGGGAGCTGTTTTTT
TRBV5-1	TRBD1	TRBJ1-5	NA	CASSLETGDQPQHF	TGCGCCAGCAGCTTGGAAACAGGGGATCAGCCCCAGCATTTT
TRBV28	TRBD1	TRBJ1-2	NA	CASSPTNRGSNGYTF	TGTGCCAGCAGTCCCACTAACAGGGGAAGTAATGGCTACACCTTC
TRBV7-3	TRBD1	TRBJ2-5	NA	CASSQMTGRQETQYF	TGTGCCAGCAGCCAAATGACAGGGCGCCAAGAGACCCAGTACTTC
TRBV6-1	TRBD2	TRBJ2-7	NA	CASSGTSGRVAYEQYF	TGTGCCAGCAGTGGTACTAGCGGGAGGGTAGCCTACGAGCAGTACTTC
TRBV6-5	NA	TRBJ1-2	NA	CASSYGVGYGYTF	TGTGCCAGCAGTTACGGAGTCGGCTATGGCTACACCTTC
TRBV28	NA	TRBJ1-5	few	CASSPRWGRGDQPQHF	TGTGCCAGCAGTCCTCGATGGGGGCGCGGCGATCAGCCCCAGCATTTT
TRBV5-6	TRBD1	TRBJ1-2	NA	CASSSVGRQGGGYTF	TGTGCCAGCAGCTCCGTCGGGCGACAGGGGGGCGGCTACACCTTC
TRBV4-3	NA	TRBJ2-7	NA	CASSQVWQINYEQYF	TGCGCCAGCAGCCAAGTATGGCAGATAAACTACGAGCAGTACTTC
TRBV4-1	TRBD2	TRBJ2-3	NA	CASSHAPGTRSTDTQYF	TGCGCCAGCAGCCACGCTCCGGGGACTAGGAGCACAGATACGCAGTATTTT
TRBV5-6	NA	TRBJ1-2	NA	CASSLVSGGPSGYTF	TGTGCCAGCAGCTTGGTTTCTGGGGGCCCATCCGGCTACACCTTC
TRBV7-2	TRBD1	TRBJ2-7	NA	CASSSRTGPPWEQYF	TGTGCCAGCAGTAGTAGGACAGGGCCTCCATGGGAGCAGTACTTC
TRBV27	TRBD2	TRBJ2-7	NA	CASSSIAGVREQYF	TGTGCCAGCAGTTCGATAGCGGGAGTTCGCGAGCAGTACTTC
TRBV6-5	NA	TRBJ2-7	NA	CASKQFPTYEQYF	TGTGCCAGCAAACAGTTTCCCACCTACGAGCAGTACTTC
TRBV28	NA	TRBJ1-1	NA	CASRLSGTPTTGAEAFF	TGTGCCAGCAGACTCTCTGGGACACCAACGACTGGGGCTGAAGCTTTCTTT
TRBV19	NA	TRBJ1-2	NA	CASRPVELFNYGYTF	TGTGCCAGTAGACCGGTGGAGTTGTTTAACTATGGCTACACCTTC
TRBV5-1	TRBD1	TRBJ1-1	NA	CASSGGQGGPTEAFF	TGCGCCAGCAGCGGAGGACAGGGGGGCCCCACTGAAGCTTTCTTT
TRBV11-2	NA	TRBJ1-2	NA	CASSLGGFSYGYTF	TGTGCCAGCAGCTTAGGAGGGTTTAGCTATGGCTACACCTTC
TRBV4-2	TRBD2	TRBJ2-1	once	CASSQGLAGEWVRSSYNEQFF	TGTGCCAGCAGCCAAGGACTAGCGGGAGAGTGGGTTCGGAGCTCCTACAATGAGCAGTTCTTC
TRBV14	NA	TRBJ2-7	NA	CASSQWGTLYEQYF	TGTGCCAGCAGCCAGTGGGGGACCCTCTACGAGCAGTACTTC
TRBV5-1	NA	TRBJ2-1	NA	CASSPGGVSYNEQFF	TGCGCCAGCAGTCCCGGGGGAGTCTCCTACAATGAGCAGTTCTTC
TRBV7-2	NA	TRBJ1-1	once	CASSPDPVTEAFF	TGTGCCAGCAGCCCCGACCCCGTCACTGAAGCTTTCTTT
TRBV28	TRBD1	TRBJ1-2	NA	CASSNYRGHAALDGYTF	TGTGCCAGCAGTAACTACAGGGGCCACGCGGCCTTAGATGGCTACACCTTC
TRBV9	NA	TRBJ1-1	NA	CASSVVVRNTEAFF	TGTGCCAGCAGCGTAGTGGTCAGGAACACTGAAGCTTTCTTT
TRBV7-9	NA	TRBJ2-7	NA	CASSSPAGQPYEQYF	TGTGCCAGCAGCTCCCCCGCGGGACAACCTTACGAGCAGTACTTC
TRBV9	TRBD2	TRBJ2-5	NA	CASSPGLAGAETQYF	TGTGCCAGCAGCCCGGGACTAGCGGGAGCTGAGACCCAGTACTTC
TRBV30	TRBD2	TRBJ2-7	NA	CAWTAGLAGRPHEQYF	TGTGCCTGGACAGCGGGACTAGCGGGAAGACCTCACGAGCAGTACTTC
TRBV30	NA	TRBJ1-1	few	CAWSFQGNTEAFF	TGTGCCTGGAGTTTCCAGGGGAACACTGAAGCTTTCTTT
TRBV27	NA	TRBJ2-6	once	CASSSWFSGANVLTF	TGTGCCAGCAGCTCCTGGTTCTCTGGGGCCAACGTCCTGACTTTC
TRBV14	TRBD2	TRBJ2-1	NA	CASSQGTSSYNEQFF	TGTGCCAGCAGCCAAGGGACTAGCAGCTACAATGAGCAGTTCTTC
TRBV28	NA	TRBJ2-2	NA	CASREDGNTGELFF	TGTGCCAGCAGGGAGGACGGAAACACCGGGGAGCTGTTTTTT